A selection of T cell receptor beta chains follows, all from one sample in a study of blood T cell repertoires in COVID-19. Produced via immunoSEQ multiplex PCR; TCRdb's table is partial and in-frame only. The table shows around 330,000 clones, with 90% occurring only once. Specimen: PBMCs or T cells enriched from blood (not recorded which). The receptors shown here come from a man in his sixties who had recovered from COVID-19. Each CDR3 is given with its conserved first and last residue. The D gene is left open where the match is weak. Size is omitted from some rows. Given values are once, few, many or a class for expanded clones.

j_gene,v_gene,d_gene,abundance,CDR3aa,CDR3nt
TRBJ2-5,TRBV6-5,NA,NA,CASSDQGGNQETQYF,TGTGCCAGCAGCGACCAGGGTGGCAACCAAGAGACCCAGTACTTC
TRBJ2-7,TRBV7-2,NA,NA,CASSFPGSYEQYF,TGTGCCAGCAGCTTTCCCGGCTCCTACGAGCAGTACTTC
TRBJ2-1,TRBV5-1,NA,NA,CASREGTHLTNEQFF,TGCGCCAGCAGGGAGGGGACGCACCTAACCAATGAGCAGTTCTTC
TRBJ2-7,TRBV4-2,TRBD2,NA,CASSHRQLAGAGAYEQYF,TGTGCCAGCAGCCACCGGCAACTAGCGGGAGCTGGCGCCTACGAGCAGTACTTC
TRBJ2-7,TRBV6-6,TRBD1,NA,CASSARTGGGYEQYF,TGTGCCAGCAGTGCACGGACAGGGGGGGGATACGAGCAGTACTTC
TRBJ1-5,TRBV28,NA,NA,CASRQTGNGGQPQHF,TGTGCCAGCAGACAAACAGGGAATGGCGGTCAGCCCCAGCATTTT
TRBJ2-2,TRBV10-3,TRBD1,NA,CAIRPGTGAITGELFF,TGTGCCATCAGACCCGGGACAGGGGCTATCACCGGGGAGCTGTTTTTT
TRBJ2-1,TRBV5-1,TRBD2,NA,CASRTRTSGGYNEQFF,TGCGCCAGCAGGACTCGGACTAGCGGGGGCTACAATGAGCAGTTCTTC
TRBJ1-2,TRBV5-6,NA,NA,CASSLAGVAGYTF,TGTGCCAGCAGCCTCGCAGGGGTTGCTGGCTACACCTTC
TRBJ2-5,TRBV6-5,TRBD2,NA,CASSYTTSGGQETQYF,TGTGCCAGCAGTTACACTACTAGCGGGGGTCAAGAGACCCAGTACTTC
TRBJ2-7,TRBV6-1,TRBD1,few,CASSEGTGVYEQYF,TGTGCCAGCAGTGAAGGGACAGGGGTTTACGAGCAGTACTTC
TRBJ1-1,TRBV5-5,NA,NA,CASTSWGGNTEAFF,TGTGCCAGCACCTCCTGGGGGGGCAACACTGAAGCTTTCTTT
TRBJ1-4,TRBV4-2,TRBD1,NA,CASRQSGTGDEKLFF,TGTGCCAGCAGGCAGAGCGGGACAGGGGATGAAAAACTGTTTTTT
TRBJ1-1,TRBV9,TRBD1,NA,CASSVWDRAGTEAFF,TGTGCCAGCAGCGTATGGGACAGGGCAGGGACTGAAGCTTTCTTT
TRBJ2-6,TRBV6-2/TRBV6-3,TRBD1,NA,CASSYSDRESPNVLTF,TGTGCCAGCAGTTACTCGGACAGGGAGTCTCCCAACGTCCTGACTTTC
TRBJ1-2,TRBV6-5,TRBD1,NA,CSSRNQGADYGYTF,TGTTCCAGCAGGAACCAGGGGGCCGACTATGGCTACACCTTC
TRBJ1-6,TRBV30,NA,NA,CAWTFDSNSPLHF,TGTGCCTGGACTTTCGACAGCAATTCACCCCTCCACTTT
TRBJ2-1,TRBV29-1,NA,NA,CSVELVYEQFF,TGCAGCGTAGAACTAGTGTATGAGCAGTTCTTC
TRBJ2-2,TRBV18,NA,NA,CASSPPSGNTGELFF,TGTGCCAGCTCACCACCGTCCGGGAACACCGGGGAGCTGTTTTTT
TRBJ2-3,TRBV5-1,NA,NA,CASSLGRGTDTQYF,TGCGCCAGCAGCTTAGGTCGGGGCACAGATACGCAGTATTTT
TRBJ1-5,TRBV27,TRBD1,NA,CANKSPTGQGRGGNQPQHF,TGTGCCAACAAGTCGCCCACGGGACAGGGTCGAGGGGGTAATCAGCCCCAGCATTTT
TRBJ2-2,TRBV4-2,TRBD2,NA,CASSQEASGANTGELFF,TGTGCCAGCAGCCAAGAAGCTAGCGGGGCGAACACCGGGGAGCTGTTTTTT
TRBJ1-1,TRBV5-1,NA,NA,CASSLVVTGNTEAFF,TGCGCCAGCAGCTTGGTTGTGACAGGGAACACTGAAGCTTTCTTT
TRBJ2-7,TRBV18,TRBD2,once,CASSPPNGLAGADEQYF,TGTGCCAGCTCACCACCAAACGGACTAGCGGGAGCGGACGAGCAGTACTTC
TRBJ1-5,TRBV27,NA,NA,CASSFRNPGAALNQPQHF,TGTGCCAGCAGTTTCCGGAACCCGGGTGCCGCCCTCAATCAGCCCCAGCATTTT
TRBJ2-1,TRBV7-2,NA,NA,CASSPSYSDNEQFF,TGTGCCAGCAGCCCTAGCTACAGCGATAATGAGCAGTTCTTC
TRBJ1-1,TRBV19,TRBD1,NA,CASSPNIDRGAEAFF,TGTGCCAGTAGCCCAAATATTGACAGGGGAGCTGAAGCTTTCTTT
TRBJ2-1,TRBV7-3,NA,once,CASSLVIGDEQFF,TGTGCCAGCAGCTTAGTCATAGGGGATGAGCAGTTCTTC
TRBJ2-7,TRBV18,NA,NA,CASSRPGHLYEQYF,TGTGCCAGCTCACGACCGGGACACCTCTACGAGCAGTACTTC
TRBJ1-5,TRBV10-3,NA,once,CAISGGINSNQPQHF,TGTGCCATCAGTGGAGGGATCAATAGCAATCAGCCCCAGCATTTT
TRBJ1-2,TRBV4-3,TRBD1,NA,CASSQLQGQNYGYTF,TGCGCCAGCAGCCAACTACAGGGGCAGAACTATGGCTACACCTTC
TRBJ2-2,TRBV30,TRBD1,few,CAWSGTGNAGELFF,TGTGCCTGGAGCGGGACAGGGAACGCCGGGGAGCTGTTTTTT
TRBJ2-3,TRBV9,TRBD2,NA,CASSVAGLAGVSTDTQYF,TGTGCCAGCAGCGTTGCGGGACTAGCGGGAGTGTCCACAGATACGCAGTATTTT
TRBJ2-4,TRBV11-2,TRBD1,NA,CASSRGTGELLAKNIQYF,TGTGCCAGCAGCAGAGGGACAGGGGAACTACTAGCCAAAAACATTCAGTACTTC
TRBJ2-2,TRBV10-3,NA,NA,CAILRNTGELFF,TGTGCCATCCTTCGGAACACCGGGGAGCTGTTTTTT
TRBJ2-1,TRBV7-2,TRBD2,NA,CALRPASGNVYEQFF,TGTGCCTTACGGCCGGCTAGCGGGAATGTCTATGAGCAGTTCTTC
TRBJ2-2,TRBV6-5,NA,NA,CASSYRARGRELFF,TGTGCCAGCAGTTACCGGGCCAGGGGCAGGGAGCTGTTTTTT
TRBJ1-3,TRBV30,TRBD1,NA,CAWRATGQKLYF,TGTGCCTGGAGAGCAACGGGACAGAAGTTATATTTT
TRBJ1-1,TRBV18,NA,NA,CASSPVALENTEAFF,TGTGCCAGCTCACCAGTCGCGTTAGAAAACACTGAAGCTTTCTTT
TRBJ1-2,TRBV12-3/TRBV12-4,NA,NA,CASSDRKAGYTF,TGTGCCAGCAGCGACAGGAAGGCTGGCTACACCTTC
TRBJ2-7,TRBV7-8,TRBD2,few,CASSLDSGGAYEQYF,TGTGCCAGCAGCTTAGATAGCGGGGGGGCCTACGAGCAGTACTTC
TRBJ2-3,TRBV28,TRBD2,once,CASSLAGGLGSTDTQYF,TGTGCCAGCAGCCTAGCGGGAGGGCTTGGGAGCACAGATACGCAGTATTTT
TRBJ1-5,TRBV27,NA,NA,CASSQGGAIRPQHF,TGTGCCAGCAGTCAAGGGGGGGCTATTCGGCCCCAGCATTTT
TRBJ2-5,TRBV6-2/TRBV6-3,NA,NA,CASSYSDTRETQYF,TGTGCCAGCAGTTACTCCGACACTAGGGAGACCCAGTACTTC
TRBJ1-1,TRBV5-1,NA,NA,CASSLASGTEAFF,TGCGCCAGCAGCTTGGCCTCGGGGACTGAAGCTTTCTTT
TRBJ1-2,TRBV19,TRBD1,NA,CASSGGTGWNYGYTF,TGTGCCAGTAGTGGAGGGACAGGGTGGAACTATGGCTACACCTTC
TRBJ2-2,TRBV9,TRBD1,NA,CASSGDRGDGELFF,TGTGCCAGCAGTGGGGACAGGGGGGACGGGGAGCTGTTTTTT
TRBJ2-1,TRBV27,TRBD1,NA,CASSYRGKDNEQFF,TGTGCCAGCAGTTACAGGGGGAAGGACAATGAGCAGTTCTTC
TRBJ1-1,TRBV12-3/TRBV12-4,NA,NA,CASRDYPGEAFF,TGTGCCAGCAGGGACTACCCGGGTGAAGCTTTCTTT
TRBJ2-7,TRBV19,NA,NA,CASMDTQSYEQYF,TGTGCCAGTATGGACACCCAATCCTACGAGCAGTACTTC
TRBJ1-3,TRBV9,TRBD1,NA,CASSVTGTASGNTIYF,TGTGCCAGCAGCGTGACAGGGACCGCCTCTGGAAACACCATATATTTT
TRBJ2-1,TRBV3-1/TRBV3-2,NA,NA,CASSQLSGYNEQFF,TGTGCCAGCAGCCAACTTAGCGGATACAATGAGCAGTTCTTC
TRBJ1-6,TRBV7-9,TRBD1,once,CASSLARDRASPLHF,TGTGCCAGCAGCTTAGCGCGAGACAGGGCTTCACCCCTCCACTTT
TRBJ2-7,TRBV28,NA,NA,CASSLPGDAYEQYF,TGTGCCAGCAGTTTACCGGGGGACGCCTACGAGCAGTACTTC
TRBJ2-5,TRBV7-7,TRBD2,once,CASSLGTSGGQETQYF,TGTGCTAGCAGCTTGGGGACTAGCGGGGGCCAAGAGACCCAGTACTTC
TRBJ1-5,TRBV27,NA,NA,CASSPRVPPHQPQHF,TGTGCCAGCAGTCCGAGAGTCCCCCCGCATCAGCCCCAGCATTTT
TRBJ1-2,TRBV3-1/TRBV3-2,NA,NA,CASSQGTSNYGYTF,TGTGCCAGCAGCCAAGGGACATCTAACTATGGCTACACCTTC